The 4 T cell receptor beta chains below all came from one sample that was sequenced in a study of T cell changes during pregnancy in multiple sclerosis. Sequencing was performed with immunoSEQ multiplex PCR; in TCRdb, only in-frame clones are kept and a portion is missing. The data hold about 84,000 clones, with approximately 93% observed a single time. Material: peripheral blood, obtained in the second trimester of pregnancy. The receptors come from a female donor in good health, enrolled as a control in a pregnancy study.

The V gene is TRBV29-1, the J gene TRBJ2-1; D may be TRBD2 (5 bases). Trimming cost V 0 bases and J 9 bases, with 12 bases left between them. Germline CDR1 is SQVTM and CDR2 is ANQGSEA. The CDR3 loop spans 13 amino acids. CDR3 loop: CSVEDTLAVEQFF. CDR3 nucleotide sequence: TGCAGCGTTGAAGATACCCTAGCTGTTGAGCAGTTCTTC.

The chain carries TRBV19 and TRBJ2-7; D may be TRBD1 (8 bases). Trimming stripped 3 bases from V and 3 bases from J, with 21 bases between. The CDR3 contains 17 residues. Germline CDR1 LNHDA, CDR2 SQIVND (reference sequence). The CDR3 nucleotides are TGTGCCAGTAGTATCCTCTGGACAGGGACTATTGGCTACGAGCAGTACTTC. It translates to CASSILWTGTIGYEQYF.

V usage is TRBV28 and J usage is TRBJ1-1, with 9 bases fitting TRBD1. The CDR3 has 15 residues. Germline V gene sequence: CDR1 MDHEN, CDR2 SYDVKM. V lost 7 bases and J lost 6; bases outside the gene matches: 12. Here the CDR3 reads CASTVPGTGQAEAFF. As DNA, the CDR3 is TGTGCCAGCACTGTTCCGGGGACAGGGCAAGCTGAAGCTTTCTTT.

CDR3 sequence reads: CASSTPGQAYNEQFF. The DNA of the CDR3 is TGTGCCAGCAGTACTCCGGGACAGGCTTACAATGAGCAGTTCTTC. This chain connects TRBV28 to TRBJ2-1; 8 bases match TRBD1. The germline CDR1 and CDR2 sequences are MDHEN and SYDVKM. Trimming cost V 5 bases and J 4 bases; bases outside gene matches: 7. CDR3 length equals 15 residues.